These T cell receptor beta chains were read from a single sample in a study of blood T cell repertoires in COVID-19. Clones were read by immunoSEQ multiplex PCR, and TCRdb kept only the in-frame ones, dropping some. There are about 200,000 clones in the sample; around nine tenths occur only once, and 0.53% lies in the top ten. The sample was peripheral blood. All receptors derive from a man between 45 and 60 years old with acute or convalescent COVID-19. CDR3s leave out the opening cysteine and the closing phenylalanine or tryptophan. D genes are given only for firm matches.

D: .; length: 9; V: TRBV15; J: TRBJ2-5; CDR3: ATRWQETQY
D: TRBD1; length: 12; V: TRBV24-1; J: TRBJ1-2; CDR3: ATSASDRAYGYT
D: TRBD1; length: 13; V: TRBV6-5; J: TRBJ1-1; CDR3: ASSYSLGQGTEAF
D: .; length: 11; V: TRBV5-6; J: TRBJ1-4; CDR3: ASSIVLSEKLF
D: .; length: 12; V: TRBV10-3; J: TRBJ1-2; CDR3: AISEPEQGGGYT
D: TRBD2; length: 17; V: TRBV2; J: TRBJ2-5; CDR3: ASSEAGGTSGRVRETQY
D: .; length: 15; V: TRBV7-2; J: TRBJ2-2; CDR3: ASSPQPPGANTGELF
D: .; length: 12; V: TRBV27; J: TRBJ2-1; CDR3: ASSLRRGLDEQF
D: TRBD1; length: 10; V: TRBV19; J: TRBJ2-5; CDR3: ASTAGGETQY
D: .; length: 14; V: TRBV4-1; J: TRBJ2-2; CDR3: ASSQARGANTGELF
D: .; length: 13; V: TRBV9; J: TRBJ1-5; CDR3: ASSVDGGRFQPQH
D: .; length: 12; V: TRBV19; J: TRBJ1-5; CDR3: ASSSGGGSQPQH
D: .; length: 11; V: TRBV6-5; J: TRBJ2-5; CDR3: ASSSGFLETQY
D: .; length: 11; V: TRBV27; J: TRBJ2-3; CDR3: ASSRQTTDTQY
D: .; length: 11; V: TRBV7-2; J: TRBJ2-1; CDR3: ASSQGGGPEQF
D: .; length: 12; V: TRBV11-2; J: TRBJ1-2; CDR3: ASSPTGNLYGYT
D: .; length: 14; V: TRBV19; J: TRBJ2-4; CDR3: ASSIDLGWGQNIQY
D: TRBD1; length: 11; V: TRBV29-1; J: TRBJ2-1; CDR3: SVEDQGVAEQF
D: TRBD2; length: 15; V: TRBV5-1; J: TRBJ2-1; CDR3: ASSYSGGNLNYNEQF
D: .; length: 15; V: TRBV27; J: TRBJ1-4; CDR3: ASSPTTGRLTNEKLF
D: .; length: 15; V: TRBV6-2/TRBV6-3; J: TRBJ1-5; CDR3: ASSYLQGPFSNQPQH
D: TRBD2; length: 13; V: TRBV9; J: TRBJ2-3; CDR3: ASSVVAGSTDTQY
D: .; length: 12; V: TRBV18; J: TRBJ2-5; CDR3: ASSPQEGQETQY
D: TRBD1; length: 13; V: TRBV12-5; J: TRBJ2-5; CDR3: ASGTGQGLQETQY
D: TRBD2; length: 14; V: TRBV27; J: TRBJ2-1; CDR3: ASSLTSLSSYNEQF
D: .; length: 11; V: TRBV21-1; J: TRBJ1-6; CDR3: ASIQKWNSPLH
D: .; length: 11; V: TRBV27; J: TRBJ1-1; CDR3: ASSRQVNTEAF
D: .; length: 14; V: TRBV4-1; J: TRBJ1-6; CDR3: ASSQEIPGFNSPLH
D: .; length: 13; V: TRBV27; J: TRBJ1-4; CDR3: ASSFSGSTNEKLF
D: .; length: 13; V: TRBV5-4; J: TRBJ1-4; CDR3: ASSLKREINEKLF
D: TRBD1; length: 13; V: TRBV11-2; J: TRBJ2-1; CDR3: ASSLLRGQGQEQF